This T cell receptor beta chain was profiled in a study of blood T cells in healthy people across ages. The table lists this clonotype with a few counts. The CDR3 loop spans 17 amino acids. The V and J ends lost 3 bases and 2 bases, in that order; junction bases with no gene match: 10. The V gene's germline CDR1 is MDHEN and CDR2 SYDVKM. A J-beta primer mix and a sample-barcoded 5' primer were used in a second PCR of about 7 to 12 cycles. TCRdb redid the calling of the 5' RACE reads with MiXCR, one entry per CDR3 protein. Of 800,000 or so distinct CDR3 sequences listed, more than 20% are singletons. This sample also belongs to another study, concerning T cells of mothers and their children.

Source material: blood. The chain combines TRBV28 with TRBJ2-7; the match to TRBD1 covers 10 bases. This TCR came from a boy aged 5 to 17 in good health. This chain's CDR3 is CASSFLERDRGPYEQYF. DNA for the CDR3: TGTGCCAGCAGTTTCCTCGAACGGGACAGGGGTCCCTACGAGCAGTACTTC.